The 18 T cell receptor beta chains given below trace back to one sample, sequenced in a study of CD8+ T cells in alopecia areata. Extraction and reverse transcription of RNA yielded cDNA as the sequencing template. Assay: immunoSEQ multiplex PCR; the TCRdb copy retains only in-frame clones and omits some. The sample shows 140,000 to 150,000 clones, approximately 50% of them seen only once. Material: CD4+ T cells sorted from blood, obtained at week 0. These receptors came from a human donor with alopecia areata.

This chain links TRBV27 with TRBJ2-1; 8 nucleotides align to TRBD1. J gave up 4 bases and V 6 bases, and 5 bases lay outside the gene matches. The CDR3 consists of 14 residues. Germline lookup yields CDR1 MNHEY and CDR2 SMNVEV (reference sequence). The CDR3 coding sequence is TGTGCCAGCAGAAGACAGGGGAGGTACAATGAGCAGTTCTTC. Encoded protein: CASRRQGRYNEQFF.

This chain connects TRBV2 to TRBJ2-1, with a tentative D call TRBD1 (5 bases). Per the germline V gene, CDR1 is SNHLY and CDR2 is FYNNEI. The V gene lost 4 bases and the J gene lost 7 bases, with 17 bases spanning the gap. The length of the CDR3 is 15 residues. CDR3 nucleotide sequence: TGTGCCAGCAGTGCTACCGGGCAGGGTGGTAATGAGCAGTTCTTC. Protein product: CASSATGQGGNEQFF.

This chain joins TRBV27 and TRBJ2-7; 7 bases agree with TRBD2. The CDR3 has 11 residues. The V gene's germline CDR1 is MNHEY and CDR2 SMNVEV (reference sequence). V trimming: 5 bases; J trimming: 11 bases; junction bases outside the gene matches: 6. DNA for the CDR3: TGTGCCAGCAGTCCCGGACTAGTAAAGTACTTC. It encodes CASSPGLVKYF.

The rearrangement uses TRBV4-1 and TRBJ2-7; D is unclear. Per the germline V gene, CDR1 is MGHRA and CDR2 is YSYEKL. The CDR3 totals 13 residues. Between the trimmed V and J ends, which lost 0 bases and 4 bases, there was a span of 7 bases. This chain's CDR3 is CASSQDRAYEQYF. DNA for the CDR3: TGCGCCAGCAGCCAAGATCGGGCATACGAGCAGTACTTC.

This clone has just a few counts. V usage is TRBV4-2 and J usage is TRBJ1-2; 7 bases are shared with TRBD1. The CDR3 is 13 amino acids. V gave up 1 base and J gave up 8 bases; unmatched junction bases: 4. The germline gives CDR1 LGHNA, CDR2 YNFKEQ. The CDR3 here is CASSQAGQLGYTF. CDR3 DNA: TGTGCCAGCAGCCAAGCGGGACAGCTGGGCTACACCTTC.

This rearrangement joins TRBV4-1 to TRBJ2-1; a possible D gene is TRBD1 (9 bases). The CDR3 has 16 amino acids. Germline V lookup: CDR1 MGHRA, CDR2 YSYEKL. Trimming took off 2 bases at V and 7 bases at J, with 18 bases between the two ends. CDR3 DNA sequence: TGCGCCAGCAGCCAATATGGTAGCGGGACAGGGAATGAGCAGTTCTTC. It translates to CASSQYGSGTGNEQFF.

The rearrangement uses TRBV7-9 and TRBJ2-7, with D possibly being TRBD1 (6 bases). Germline V CDR1 and CDR2: SEHNR, FQNEAQ (reference sequence). The CDR3 sequence is 12 residues long. V was cut by 5 bases and J by 4 bases, with 9 bases left in between. This CDR3 is CASSEQGYEQYF. The CDR3 DNA sequence: TGTGCCAGCAGCGAACAGGGTTACGAGCAGTACTTC.

The chain joins TRBV18 to TRBJ2-5, with D unclear. V shed 6 bases and J shed 2 bases, with 7 bases lying between them. There are 12 residues in the CDR3. Germline CDR1 and CDR2: KGHSH and LQKENI. CDR3 in DNA: TGTGCCAGCTCCAGCCGGCAAGAGACCCAGTACTTC. Translation: CASSSRQETQYF.

The V gene is TRBV5-4, the J gene TRBJ1-2; weak D call: TRBD1 (5 bases). The CDR3 is 13 residues long. V shed 4 bases and J shed 3 bases, with 10 bases lying between them. Germline V lookup: CDR1 SGHNT, CDR2 YYREEE (reference sequence). The CDR3 sequence is CASSKGLDYGYTF. CDR3 nucleotides: TGTGCCAGCAGCAAGGGACTGGACTATGGCTACACCTTC.

V is TRBV29-1 and J is TRBJ1-5; D possibly corresponds to TRBD1 (5 bases). The CDR3 consists of 16 residues. The V gene's germline CDR1 is SQVTM and CDR2 ANQGSEA. The V end lost 5 bases, the J end lost 0 bases, and 17 bases lay between the germline ends. In nucleotides, the CDR3 is TGCAGCGTTACGATGGGGACGGCCGATAGCAATCAGCCCCAGCATTTT. It codes for CSVTMGTADSNQPQHF.

The count of this clone is one. This chain links TRBV7-2 with TRBJ1-1; no reliable D call. Germline V CDR1 and CDR2: SGHTA, FQGNSA. CDR3 length: 15 amino acids. Trimming took off 1 base at V and 1 base at J, with 10 bases between the two ends. CDR3 sequence reads: CASSLEDRRNTEAFF. The CDR3 DNA is TGTGCCAGCAGCTTAGAAGACCGACGGAACACTGAAGCTTTCTTT.

The rearrangement links TRBV6-5 to TRBJ2-7, with D perhaps TRBD2 (6 bases). The CDR3 spans 15 residues. Between the trimmed V and J ends, which lost 6 bases and 2 bases, there was a span of 17 bases. The germline CDR1 and CDR2 sequences are MNHEY and SVGAGI. The CDR3, as DNA: TGTGCCAGCAGCCCCACCGGACTATCGGCCTACGAGCAGTACTTC. It is translated as CASSPTGLSAYEQYF.

V and J are TRBV7-3 and TRBJ1-2; unclear D gene. From germline, CDR1 is SGHTA and CDR2 FQGTGA. This CDR3 region has 15 residues. Trimming left V 1 base short and J 5 bases short, with 14 bases between. In DNA form, the CDR3 reads TGTGCCAGCAGCTTAAGCCCCCCGGGTTTTTATGGCTACACCTTC. This sequence encodes CASSLSPPGFYGYTF.

The gene calls are TRBV5-1 and TRBJ1-1; no clear D gene. The germline V gene has CDR1 SGHRS and CDR2 YFSETQ. The CDR3 loop spans 15 amino acids. Deletions cut 4 bases from V and 0 bases from J, with 13 bases between. The CDR3 region is CASSPRLGMNTEAFF. DNA of the CDR3: TGCGCCAGCAGCCCCCGGTTAGGGATGAACACTGAAGCTTTCTTT. The whole variable domain, filled in from reference TRBV5-1 and TRBJ1-1, reads KAGVTQTPRYLIKTRGQQVTLSCSPISGHRSVSWYQQTPGQGLQFLFEYFSETQRNKGNFPGRFSGRQFSNSRSEMNVSTLELGDSALYLCASSPRLGMNTEAFFGQGTRLTVV.

This clone turned up a few times. This chain connects TRBV29-1 to TRBJ1-5, with D maybe TRBD1 (6 bases). Germline V CDR1 and CDR2: SQVTM, ANQGSEA. The CDR3 contains 12 residues. The V and J ends lost 5 bases and 2 bases respectively, with 7 bases between them. CDR3 sequence (DNA): TGCAGCGTTAGGGGGGGCAATCAGCCCCAGCATTTT. Encoded protein: CSVRGGNQPQHF.

V and J are TRBV9 and TRBJ2-7, with D perhaps TRBD2 (6 bases). The germline CDR1 and CDR2 sequences are SGDLS and YYNGEE. V was trimmed by 0 bases and J by 0 bases, leaving 13 bases between them. The CDR3 loop spans 16 amino acids. In DNA, the CDR3 is TGTGCCAGCAGCGTAGGGGAGCGGGTCCACTCCTACGAGCAGTACTTC. Protein: CASSVGERVHSYEQYF.

The chain is built from TRBV29-1 and TRBJ2-7; 10 nucleotides agree with TRBD1. With V trimmed by 4 bases and J by 9 bases, 9 bases remained unmatched. CDR3 length: 13 residues. CDR1 and CDR2 (germline): SQVTM, ANQGSEA. In DNA, the CDR3 is TGCAGCGTTGTCGGGACAGGGGCTCCTAGGCAGTACTTC. Its protein is CSVVGTGAPRQYF.

The V and J genes are TRBV19 and TRBJ2-3; 7 bases are shared with TRBD1. After removal of 4 bases from V and 1 base from J, the junction contained 8 bases not matched to a gene. The CDR3 runs to 16 residues. Germline V lookup: CDR1 LNHDA, CDR2 SQIVND (reference sequence). In nucleotides, the CDR3 is TGTGCCAGTAGTAGACAAGGGGGCGCCGGCACAGATACGCAGTATTTT. It codes for CASSRQGGAGTDTQYF.